This T cell receptor beta chain was captured in a study of human T cells and chemical hapten exposure (dated by TCRdb to the early 2020s). As for the study more broadly: For sensitization, 2% DPC in acetone was applied to a 2 cm by 2 cm area of upper inner arm skin. In alopecia patients, the study followed how the peripheral blood TCR repertoire changed in vivo over primary and secondary sensitization to diphenylcyclopropenone (DPC), a hapten. Libraries were combined into a pool for sequencing, and differences in TCR yield between samples came mainly from small differences in library volumes within the pool. Patch testing on the upper back used Finn chambers containing 0.01% DPC, with scoring done after 6 days according to International Contact Dermatitis Research Group standards. Weekly therapeutic DPC doses were additionally applied to the scalp of patients throughout the roughly 25-week study period. The mostly female patient cohort included alopecia areata with under or over 50% scalp involvement, alopecia totalis and alopecia universalis. Twenty-nine alopecia patients gave blood for TCR sequencing at one to four time points (pre-sensitization, 2, 6 and 24 weeks). Blood samples were taken from patients before sensitization (week 0) and at 2, 6 and about 24 weeks after DPC sensitization. Overall results and qualifications from the work: Repeated subsampling changed both the strength of the expansion versus patch-test correlation and the threshold at which the correlation became significant. Compared with pre-sensitization or healthy control sets, expanded TCRs formed significantly more large CDR3 similarity clusters, which is consistent with antigen-driven responses. The number of PT1 expanded TCRs positively correlated with patch test score, significant at thresholds 8, 16 and 32 but not 4. The number of TCRs above 1 in 1000 frequency did not change with DPC sensitization; there was no evidence of global repertoire structure alterations. All patients had alopecia, a presumed autoimmune disease, so their immune response might differ from that of healthy individuals.

In this sample, this clonotype turned up many times. Its antigen specificity is not known. Per-nucleotide qualities are absent, and no much larger clonotype sits a single base away. Library creation used RACE. TCRdb lists the instrument as NextSeq 500. During library preparation, unique molecular identifiers were attached to individual cDNA molecules so that TCRs could be counted quantitatively and reproducibly. Each blood RNA sample was used to sequence both TCR alpha and TCR beta chains. On the study's bioinformatics: A median of about 89,000 TCRs per sample was observed, with a range of about 20,000 to 750,000. The Decombinator software suite was used to annotate V, J and CDR3 in the TCR reads. For PS versus PT1 abundance plots, all samples were subsampled to the same number of TCRs (28,000). Expanded TCRs were defined as absent before sensitization and observed at least eight times at the 2-week time point. In TCRdb, the public reads were trimmed at Q25 with fastp and aligned with MiXCR, with productive beta chains retained. Each entry merges the rows of one CDR3 protein and shows their most common DNA and genes. The V and J calls reflect TCRdb's pipeline rather than the authors' work. A total of approximately 120,000 distinct CDR3 sequences appear in this sample, 9% to 9.5% of them only once. The ten most abundant clones make up about 3.4% of the sample.

This sample's time point label indicates: patch test 2, 6 weeks after DPC sensitization. The treatment or condition label corresponds to: therapeutic diphenylcyclopropenone sensitization with weekly scalp DPC. Blood at each patch-test visit was drawn before the patch test was applied. Eligible patients were aged 18 to 70, diagnosed with alopecia, deemed suitable for DPC therapy, and excluded if pregnant. Total RNA was extracted from unfractionated whole blood collected in Tempus Blood RNA tubes. The CDR3 goes from the cysteine to the phenylalanine over 16 residues. Left in the record is the CDR3 DNA by itself, 48 bases read in frame from the first base. V and J lose 1 base and 3 bases, and a span of 14 bases separates them. Looking up the germline V gene yields CDR1 LGHNA and CDR2 YSLEER.

The TCR comes from a woman between 35 and 50 years old with alopecia areata. Some clones in this sample may be carry-over from other donors' samples. The receptor chain draws on TRBV4-3 and TRBJ2-3; the D match is possibly TRBD1 or TRBD2, with 5 bases aligned in each. Sequencing used whole blood, obtained in connection with sensitization to the hapten diphenylcyclopropenone (DPC). The CDR3 protein is CASSQAAAGSTDTQYF. The nucleotides are TGCGCCAGCAGCCAAGCTGCGGCAGGGAGTACAGATACGCAGTATTTT.